Presented here are 3 T cell receptor beta chains from one specimen sequenced in a study of cytomegalovirus exposure and HLA in healthy donors. A multiplex PCR was run with 60 Vbeta primers and 13 Jbeta primers. Measured with immunoSEQ multiplex PCR; TCRdb has only the in-frame clones, and not every one. The sample lists roughly 120,000 clones; over 60% were seen once. Sequenced: PBMCs. The receptors were gathered from a man younger than 35 in good health and CMV-seronegative.

This CDR3 reads CASSLWVDRYSYNEQFF. The CDR3 nucleotides are TGTGCCAGCAGCCTCTGGGTGGACAGATACTCCTACAATGAGCAGTTCTTC. The chain combines TRBV9 with TRBJ2-1, with D maybe TRBD1 (6 bases). The CDR3 covers 17 residues. The V end was cut by 4 bases, the J end by 0 bases, with 17 bases between. Germline V gene sequence: CDR1 SGDLS, CDR2 YYNGEE.

The chain uses TRBV19 and TRBJ2-3; 9 bases map to TRBD2. The trim removed 3 bases at V and 2 bases at J, leaving 6 bases unmatched. This CDR3 is 16 amino acids long. Germline V CDR1 and CDR2: LNHDA, SQIVND (reference sequence). CDR3 residues: CASSIYSGSVTDTQYF. The DNA of the CDR3 is TGTGCCAGTAGTATTTATAGCGGGAGTGTCACAGATACGCAGTATTTT. Combining the CDR3 with reference TRBV19 and TRBJ2-3 gives the whole variable domain DGGITQSPKYLFRKEGQNVTLSCEQNLNHDAMYWYRQDPGQGLRLIYYSQIVNDFQKGDIAEGYSVSREKKESFPLTVTSAQKNPTAFYLCASSIYSGSVTDTQYFGPGTRLTVL.

The rearrangement joins TRBV11-1 to TRBJ2-1; 11 nucleotides match TRBD2. Germline V gene data show CDR1 as SGHAT and CDR2 as FQDESV (reference sequence). This CDR3 region has 15 residues. V lost 10 bases and J lost 4; bases outside the gene matches: 9. The CDR3 loop reads CATDRLAGKYNEQFF. The CDR3 DNA reads TGTGCCACCGACCGACTAGCGGGAAAGTACAATGAGCAGTTCTTC.